This is a list of T cell receptor beta chains from one sample in a study of blood T cell repertoires in COVID-19. Clones were read by immunoSEQ multiplex PCR, and TCRdb kept only the in-frame ones, dropping some. The sample contains tens of thousands of clones, 88% of which appear only once. Material: peripheral blood. The receptors come from a human donor in a cohort sampled during active COVID-19. The CDR3 runs from the conserved cysteine through the conserved F or W. The D gene is left open where the match is weak. Clone size is stated in some rows and not others, as once, few, many or a class when expanded.

v_gene: TRBV7-6
abundance: NA
d_gene: TRBD1
j_gene: TRBJ2-5
CDR3aa: CASSSTPGQGGGETQYF
CDR3nt: TGTGCCAGCAGCTCTACGCCGGGACAGGGGGGAGGAGAGACCCAGTACTTC

v_gene: TRBV4-3
abundance: NA
d_gene: TRBD2
j_gene: TRBJ2-1
CDR3aa: CASSQELRGVYNEQFF
CDR3nt: TGCGCCAGCAGCCAAGAATTGCGGGGGGTATACAATGAGCAGTTCTTC

v_gene: TRBV9
abundance: few
d_gene: NA
j_gene: TRBJ1-3
CDR3aa: CASSVGPEGNTIYF
CDR3nt: TGTGCCAGCAGCGTAGGTCCGGAGGGAAACACCATATATTTT

v_gene: TRBV10-1
abundance: NA
d_gene: TRBD2
j_gene: TRBJ2-2
CDR3aa: CASSGTSLNTGELFF
CDR3nt: TGCGCCAGCAGTGGGACTAGCCTGAACACCGGGGAGCTGTTTTTT

v_gene: TRBV7-9
abundance: NA
d_gene: TRBD2
j_gene: TRBJ2-3
CDR3aa: CASSRTSGSVTDTQYF
CDR3nt: TGTGCCAGCAGCCGGACTAGCGGGTCGGTCACAGATACGCAGTATTTT

v_gene: TRBV9
abundance: NA
d_gene: NA
j_gene: TRBJ1-6
CDR3aa: CASAARAGDNSPLHF
CDR3nt: TGTGCCAGCGCCGCCCGGGCAGGGGATAATTCACCCCTCCACTTT

v_gene: TRBV15
abundance: NA
d_gene: TRBD2
j_gene: TRBJ2-3
CDR3aa: CATSSPLRAGGVDTQYF
CDR3nt: TGTGCCACCAGCAGTCCCCTGAGAGCGGGAGGGGTAGATACGCAGTATTTT

v_gene: TRBV10-2
abundance: NA
d_gene: TRBD1
j_gene: TRBJ2-1
CDR3aa: CASSGGQGAYNEQFF
CDR3nt: TGCGCCAGCAGTGGGGGACAGGGGGCTTACAATGAGCAGTTCTTC

v_gene: TRBV11-2
abundance: once
d_gene: TRBD2
j_gene: TRBJ2-1
CDR3aa: CASSARQTSGNGEQFF
CDR3nt: TGTGCCAGCAGCGCAAGGCAGACTAGCGGGAACGGTGAGCAGTTCTTC

v_gene: TRBV2
abundance: NA
d_gene: TRBD2
j_gene: TRBJ2-3
CDR3aa: CASSLAGGFTDTQYF
CDR3nt: TGTGCCAGCAGTCTAGCGGGGGGATTCACAGATACGCAGTATTTT

v_gene: TRBV6-5
abundance: NA
d_gene: TRBD2
j_gene: TRBJ2-1
CDR3aa: CASRTSFVNEQFF
CDR3nt: TGTGCCAGCAGGACTAGCTTCGTCAATGAGCAGTTCTTC

v_gene: TRBV9
abundance: NA
d_gene: NA
j_gene: TRBJ2-5
CDR3aa: CAKPQDQETQYF
CDR3nt: TGTGCCAAACCACAGGACCAAGAGACCCAGTACTTC

v_gene: TRBV28
abundance: NA
d_gene: TRBD1
j_gene: TRBJ1-5
CDR3aa: CASSLWHRGSNQPQHF
CDR3nt: TGTGCCAGCAGTTTATGGCACAGGGGTAGCAATCAGCCCCAGCATTTT

v_gene: TRBV14
abundance: NA
d_gene: NA
j_gene: TRBJ1-4
CDR3aa: CASSQGGKGEKLFF
CDR3nt: TGTGCCAGCAGCCAGGGAGGGAAGGGTGAAAAACTGTTTTTT

v_gene: TRBV4-3
abundance: NA
d_gene: NA
j_gene: TRBJ2-1
CDR3aa: CASSQGGGLGYNEQFF
CDR3nt: TGCGCCAGCAGCCAAGGAGGTGGTTTAGGCTACAATGAGCAGTTCTTC

v_gene: TRBV7-3
abundance: NA
d_gene: NA
j_gene: TRBJ2-3
CDR3aa: CASSLSGVSTDTQYF
CDR3nt: TGTGCCAGCAGCTTATCCGGGGTTAGCACAGATACGCAGTATTTT

v_gene: TRBV4-1
abundance: few
d_gene: NA
j_gene: TRBJ2-3
CDR3aa: CASSQSVTDTQYF
CDR3nt: TGCGCCAGCAGCCAATCCGTAACAGATACGCAGTATTTT

v_gene: TRBV27
abundance: NA
d_gene: TRBD1
j_gene: TRBJ1-2
CDR3aa: CASSLFTGGGYGYTF
CDR3nt: TGTGCCAGCAGTTTATTCACAGGGGGCGGATATGGCTACACCTTC

v_gene: TRBV5-1
abundance: NA
d_gene: NA
j_gene: TRBJ1-1
CDR3aa: CASSLDRANTEAFF
CDR3nt: TGCGCCAGCAGCTTGGACAGGGCGAACACTGAAGCTTTCTTT

v_gene: TRBV7-8
abundance: NA
d_gene: NA
j_gene: TRBJ1-1
CDR3aa: CASSFQGGAPSAFF
CDR3nt: TGTGCCAGCAGCTTTCAGGGCGGGGCCCCGAGTGCTTTCTTT

v_gene: TRBV29-1
abundance: NA
d_gene: TRBD1
j_gene: TRBJ1-2
CDR3aa: CSVEVLGQGGYTF
CDR3nt: TGCAGCGTTGAAGTGTTAGGACAGGGTGGCTACACCTTC

v_gene: TRBV19
abundance: NA
d_gene: TRBD1
j_gene: TRBJ1-1
CDR3aa: CATGKGGTEAFF
CDR3nt: TGTGCGACAGGGAAAGGGGGCACTGAAGCTTTCTTT

v_gene: TRBV2
abundance: NA
d_gene: NA
j_gene: TRBJ2-3
CDR3aa: CASSEQLAKTDTQYF
CDR3nt: TGTGCCAGCAGTGAACAACTAGCAAAGACAGATACGCAGTATTTT

v_gene: TRBV10-3
abundance: NA
d_gene: TRBD2
j_gene: TRBJ2-5
CDR3aa: CAISFRLAQETQYF
CDR3nt: TGTGCCATCAGTTTCCGACTAGCCCAAGAGACCCAGTACTTC

v_gene: TRBV2
abundance: NA
d_gene: TRBD1
j_gene: TRBJ2-7
CDR3aa: CASSADRGTYEQYF
CDR3nt: TGTGCCAGCAGCGCCGACAGGGGGACCTACGAGCAGTACTTC

v_gene: TRBV5-5
abundance: once
d_gene: NA
j_gene: TRBJ2-1
CDR3aa: CASSLLASSYNEQFF
CDR3nt: TGTGCCAGCAGCTTGTTGGCAAGCTCCTACAATGAGCAGTTCTTC

v_gene: TRBV5-5
abundance: NA
d_gene: TRBD2
j_gene: TRBJ2-1
CDR3aa: CASSLSGGSYNEQFF
CDR3nt: TGTGCCAGCAGCTTAAGCGGGGGGTCCTACAATGAGCAGTTCTTC

v_gene: TRBV28
abundance: NA
d_gene: TRBD2
j_gene: TRBJ2-3
CDR3aa: CASSRTSGFLDTQYF
CDR3nt: TGTGCCAGCAGTCGGACTAGCGGGTTTCTAGATACGCAGTATTTT

v_gene: TRBV18
abundance: NA
d_gene: TRBD1
j_gene: TRBJ1-1
CDR3aa: CASSLGTGVAEAFF
CDR3nt: TGTGCCAGCTCACTCGGGACAGGGGTGGCTGAAGCTTTCTTT

v_gene: TRBV5-1
abundance: NA
d_gene: NA
j_gene: TRBJ1-1
CDR3aa: CASHPGSGTNTEAFF
CDR3nt: TGCGCCAGCCACCCGGGGTCAGGTACGAACACTGAAGCTTTCTTT

v_gene: TRBV4-1
abundance: once
d_gene: TRBD1
j_gene: TRBJ2-1
CDR3aa: CASSQDPRAGGNEQFF
CDR3nt: TGCGCCAGCAGCCAAGATCCCAGGGCAGGGGGCAATGAGCAGTTCTTC

v_gene: TRBV7-7
abundance: NA
d_gene: NA
j_gene: TRBJ2-3
CDR3aa: CASSLRRGGTDTQYF
CDR3nt: TGTGCCAGCAGCTTGAGGCGGGGTGGCACAGATACGCAGTATTTT

v_gene: TRBV6-6
abundance: NA
d_gene: TRBD1
j_gene: TRBJ2-7
CDR3aa: CASSTQGVSSYEQYF
CDR3nt: TGTGCCAGCAGTACCCAGGGGGTCAGCTCCTACGAGCAGTACTTC

v_gene: TRBV6-2/TRBV6-3
abundance: NA
d_gene: NA
j_gene: TRBJ2-3
CDR3aa: CASSWRSTDTQYF
CDR3nt: TGTGCCAGCAGTTGGCGGAGCACAGATACGCAGTATTTT

v_gene: TRBV6-2/TRBV6-3
abundance: NA
d_gene: NA
j_gene: TRBJ1-3
CDR3aa: CASSPHRSTASGNTIYF
CDR3nt: TGTGCCAGCAGCCCTCACAGGTCTACCGCCTCTGGAAACACCATATATTTT

v_gene: TRBV10-1
abundance: NA
d_gene: TRBD2
j_gene: TRBJ2-2
CDR3aa: CASSELAGGPEGTGELFF
CDR3nt: TGCGCCAGCAGTGAGCTAGCGGGAGGGCCCGAAGGGACCGGGGAGCTGTTTTTT

v_gene: TRBV3-1/TRBV3-2
abundance: NA
d_gene: NA
j_gene: TRBJ1-3
CDR3aa: CASSQVTRHSGNTIYF
CDR3nt: TGTGCCAGCAGCCAAGTAACAAGACACTCTGGAAACACCATATATTTT

v_gene: TRBV7-7
abundance: NA
d_gene: NA
j_gene: TRBJ2-3
CDR3aa: CASSLSGGAGDTQYF
CDR3nt: TGTGCCAGCAGCTTATCAGGCGGGGCGGGAGATACGCAGTATTTT

v_gene: TRBV6-5
abundance: NA
d_gene: NA
j_gene: TRBJ1-5
CDR3aa: CASSRDRINQPQHF
CDR3nt: TGTGCCAGCAGCCGAGACAGAATCAATCAGCCCCAGCATTTT

v_gene: TRBV18
abundance: NA
d_gene: TRBD1
j_gene: TRBJ2-1
CDR3aa: CASSPGQGGNEQFF
CDR3nt: TGTGCCAGCTCACCGGGACAGGGGGGTAATGAGCAGTTCTTC

v_gene: TRBV7-8
abundance: NA
d_gene: NA
j_gene: TRBJ2-5
CDR3aa: CASSAGTTRRETQYF
CDR3nt: TGTGCCAGCAGCGCCGGGACAACCCGTAGGGAGACCCAGTACTTC

v_gene: TRBV4-1
abundance: NA
d_gene: NA
j_gene: TRBJ1-1
CDR3aa: CASSRSPLNTEAFF
CDR3nt: TGCGCCAGCAGCCGGAGCCCCCTGAACACTGAAGCTTTCTTT

v_gene: TRBV5-4
abundance: once
d_gene: TRBD1
j_gene: TRBJ1-2
CDR3aa: CASSAGQTSHYGYTF
CDR3nt: TGTGCCAGCAGCGCGGGACAGACGAGCCACTATGGCTACACCTTC

v_gene: TRBV2
abundance: NA
d_gene: TRBD1
j_gene: TRBJ2-5
CDR3aa: CASRASRQGGKETQYF
CDR3nt: TGTGCCAGCAGAGCGTCTAGACAGGGTGGAAAAGAGACCCAGTACTTC

v_gene: TRBV30
abundance: NA
d_gene: NA
j_gene: TRBJ1-1
CDR3aa: CARDLLRNTEAFF
CDR3nt: TGTGCCAGAGATTTATTGAGGAACACTGAAGCTTTCTTT

v_gene: TRBV5-4
abundance: NA
d_gene: TRBD2
j_gene: TRBJ2-3
CDR3aa: CASSLKTSGSDTQYF
CDR3nt: TGTGCCAGCAGCTTGAAAACTAGCGGGAGTGATACGCAGTATTTT

v_gene: TRBV6-5
abundance: NA
d_gene: TRBD1
j_gene: TRBJ2-2
CDR3aa: CASSHDRGGSGELFF
CDR3nt: TGTGCCAGCAGCCACGACAGGGGAGGTTCCGGGGAGCTGTTTTTT

v_gene: TRBV5-1
abundance: NA
d_gene: NA
j_gene: TRBJ1-1
CDR3aa: CASSLGTVNTEAFF
CDR3nt: TGCGCCAGCAGCTTGGGAACAGTCAACACTGAAGCTTTCTTT

v_gene: TRBV2
abundance: NA
d_gene: NA
j_gene: TRBJ1-2
CDR3aa: CASSPPGYGYTF
CDR3nt: TGTGCCAGCAGCCCACCGGGCTATGGCTACACCTTC

v_gene: TRBV3-1/TRBV3-2
abundance: NA
d_gene: TRBD1
j_gene: TRBJ2-5
CDR3aa: CASSRYDRAETQYF
CDR3nt: TGTGCCAGCAGCCGCTATGACAGGGCCGAGACCCAGTACTTC

v_gene: TRBV4-3
abundance: NA
d_gene: TRBD2
j_gene: TRBJ2-7
CDR3aa: CASSQSGTSGSYEQYF
CDR3nt: TGCGCCAGCAGCCAATCCGGGACTAGCGGGTCCTACGAGCAGTACTTC

v_gene: TRBV6-2/TRBV6-3
abundance: NA
d_gene: TRBD1
j_gene: TRBJ2-2
CDR3aa: CASSWGQGTGELFF
CDR3nt: TGTGCCAGCAGTTGGGGACAGGGGACCGGGGAGCTGTTTTTT

v_gene: TRBV18
abundance: NA
d_gene: NA
j_gene: TRBJ2-5
CDR3aa: CASSSYQETQYF
CDR3nt: TGTGCCAGCTCCTCGTACCAAGAGACCCAGTACTTC

v_gene: TRBV6-6
abundance: NA
d_gene: TRBD1
j_gene: TRBJ2-4
CDR3aa: CASSYGDRGRNIQYF
CDR3nt: TGTGCCAGCAGTTACGGGGACAGGGGTCGTAACATTCAGTACTTC

v_gene: TRBV24-1
abundance: NA
d_gene: TRBD1
j_gene: TRBJ1-2
CDR3aa: CATSDPWTGMGYTF
CDR3nt: TGTGCCACCAGTGATCCCTGGACAGGGATGGGCTACACCTTC

v_gene: TRBV9
abundance: NA
d_gene: NA
j_gene: TRBJ2-7
CDR3aa: CASSVDGRTSYEQYF
CDR3nt: TGTGCCAGCAGCGTAGACGGGAGAACGTCCTACGAGCAGTACTTC

v_gene: TRBV15
abundance: NA
d_gene: TRBD2
j_gene: TRBJ2-1
CDR3aa: CATSRPLGLVNNEQFF
CDR3nt: TGTGCCACCAGCAGACCCCTAGGACTAGTGAACAATGAGCAGTTCTTC

v_gene: TRBV7-3
abundance: NA
d_gene: NA
j_gene: TRBJ1-1
CDR3aa: CGNAPNRGMNTEAFF
CDR3nt: TGTGGCAATGCCCCAAATAGGGGAATGAACACTGAAGCTTTCTTT

v_gene: TRBV27
abundance: NA
d_gene: NA
j_gene: TRBJ1-2
CDR3aa: CASSLKAGTHYGYTF
CDR3nt: TGTGCCAGCAGTTTGAAAGCCGGGACTCATTATGGCTACACCTTC

v_gene: TRBV6-5
abundance: NA
d_gene: TRBD1
j_gene: TRBJ2-7
CDR3aa: CASRLTGGSYEQYF
CDR3nt: TGTGCCAGCAGACTGACAGGGGGATCCTACGAGCAGTACTTC